Sequencing of this T cell receptor (beta chain) was carried out in a study of T cell responses to AZD1222 COVID-19 vaccine. Whole-study findings and limits: Only after the peak T cell response were repertoires sampled.

As to this clone: Its antigen is currently unknown.

Germline CDR1 LGHNA, CDR2 YNFKEQ. J lost 5 bases, V lost 0 bases, and 9 bases had no gene match. This CDR3 contains 16 residues. TCRdb's table, derived via immunoSEQ multiplex PCR, lists solely in-frame clones and lacks some. The sample lists over 95,000 clones; about nine tenths were seen once. This TCR was recovered from an adult in good health. Sequenced here: peripheral blood, sampled on day 0 of AZD1222 vaccination. V is TRBV4-2 and J is TRBJ2-7; TRBD2 matches 8 bases. This CDR3 reads CASSQDMAGGANEQYF. The CDR3 nucleotides are TGTGCCAGCAGCCAAGATATGGCCGGGGGGGCTAACGAGCAGTACTTC.